These 23 T cell receptor beta chains came from one sample sequenced in a study of post-analysis software for immune sequencing data. General study findings and limits: Four to six TRBV segments were more frequent in patients than controls; TRBV5-6, TRBV5-1 and TRBV20-1 belonged to this group.

Antigens for these TCRs are unknown. Built from TCR beta cDNA, the libraries had unique molecular identifiers in them. TCRdb fed the PCR reads into MiXCR, producing one record per CDR3 protein. Here the sample spans under 650,000 distinct CDR3 sequences, about 40% being singletons. Sequenced sample: blood. These receptors all come from a girl between 10 and 17 years old with multiple sclerosis.

The V and J genes are TRBV6-5 and TRBJ2-7, with D possibly matching TRBD2 (5 bases). TRBJ2-5 explains the end of the DNA better; the J call may be wrong. Germline-derived CDR1 and CDR2 are MNHEY and SVGAGI. The CDR3 contains 13 residues. CDR3 in amino acids: CASWEAPGETQYF. CDR3 nucleotides: TGTGCCAGCTGGGAAGCTCCGGGGGAGACCCAGTACTTC.

V is TRBV5-6 and J is TRBJ2-1; D is undetermined. Germline V gene sequence: CDR1 SGHDT, CDR2 YYEEEE. The CDR3 loop spans 12 amino acids. Trimming left V 3 bases short and J 7 bases short, with 8 bases between. CDR3 DNA sequence: TGTGCCAGCAGCTACGACAAGAATGAGCAGTTCTTC. As protein: CASSYDKNEQFF.

This clonotype was observed a handful of times. The chain is built from TRBV5-1 and TRBJ2-5; tentative D call: TRBD2 (5 bases). V was trimmed by 4 bases and J by 2 bases, leaving 15 bases between them. Per the germline V gene, CDR1 is SGHRS and CDR2 is YFSETQ. The CDR3 length is 15 residues. The CDR3 loop is CASSGMSGGQETQYF. CDR3 nucleotides: TGCGCCAGCAGCGGGATGAGCGGAGGACAAGAGACCCAGTACTTC. The whole variable domain, remainder taken from reference TRBV5-1 and TRBJ2-5, is KAGVTQTPRYLIKTRGQQVTLSCSPISGHRSVSWYQQTPGQGLQFLFEYFSETQRNKGNFPGRFSGRQFSNSRSEMNVSTLELGDSALYLCASSGMSGGQETQYFGPGTRLLVL.

This clonotype was seen more than once but under ten times. V and J are TRBV20-1 and TRBJ2-7; D unresolved. Trimming cost V 6 bases and J 2 bases, with 11 bases left between them. The CDR3 spans 12 residues. Per the germline V gene, CDR1 is DFQATT and CDR2 is SNEGSKA (reference sequence). CDR3 loop: CSATPSPYEQYF. As DNA, the CDR3 is TGCAGTGCCACGCCTAGTCCCTACGAGCAGTACTTC.

This sequence joins TRBV25-1 and TRBJ2-1, with D possibly TRBD1 on 6 matching bases. CDR1 and CDR2 from the germline V gene are MGHDK and SYGVNS. V dropped 5 bases and J dropped 4 bases, with 9 bases sitting between them. The CDR3 is 13 amino acids. CDR3 nucleotide sequence: TGTGCCAGCAGTAGACAGGTATACAATGAGCAGTTCTTC. Translation gives CASSRQVYNEQFF.

In this sample, this clonotype turned up a few times. V usage is TRBV10-2 and J usage is TRBJ2-3; D is ambiguous. Deletions cut 3 bases from V and 2 bases from J, with 9 bases between. This CDR3 spans 14 amino acids. Germline-derived CDR1 and CDR2 are WSHSY and SAAADI. This CDR3 is CASSEFSPTDTQYF. DNA for the CDR3: TGCGCCAGCAGTGAATTTTCCCCCACAGATACGCAGTATTTT.

J is TRBJ2-3 and V is TRBV6-4; 8 nucleotides match TRBD1. V shed 4 bases, J shed 0 bases, and the junction held 0 bases outside the gene matches. CDR1 is MRHNA, CDR2 SNTAGT, per germline. The CDR3 length is 14 residues. The CDR3 DNA reads as TGTGCCAGCAGTGCAGGGGGCAGCACAGATACGCAGTATTTT. Translation: CASSAGGSTDTQYF.

The chain joins TRBV6-1 to TRBJ2-1; 8 bases agree with TRBD2. The V gene end was trimmed by 7 bases and the J gene end by 4 bases; junction bases not matched to a gene: 6. CDR3 size: 14 residues. Germline-derived CDR1 and CDR2 are MNHNS and SASEGT. The CDR3, as DNA: TGTGCCAGCATTCTTAGCGGGAAATACAATGAGCAGTTCTTC. Protein sequence: CASILSGKYNEQFF.

This clonotype was picked up many times. This sequence joins TRBV12-3 or TRBV12-4 and TRBJ2-5; 10 positions match TRBD2. The DNA end favors TRBJ2-7, so the J call may be wrong. The CDR3 spans 15 residues. CDR3 residues: CASKQTSGQTYEQYF. The CDR3 region has the DNA TGTGCCAGCAAACAGACTAGCGGGCAGACCTACGAGCAGTACTTC.

This clonotype has just a few counts. The V gene is TRBV4-1, the J gene TRBJ1-2, with D tentatively TRBD1 (5 bases). The germline V and J ends were trimmed by 0 bases and 8 bases, with 13 bases remaining between them. This CDR3 spans 14 amino acids. From germline, CDR1 is MGHRA and CDR2 YSYEKL. The CDR3 DNA sequence: TGCGCCAGCAGCCAAGAGCTGGATAGGGGCGGCTACACCTTC. It yields the protein CASSQELDRGGYTF.

For this clonotype: One end of the junction does not line up with germline, which may come from a read error. This chain connects TRBV5-1 to TRBJ2-5; 8 bases match TRBD2. The J call may be wrong; the DNA end is better matched by TRBJ2-7. CDR3 length equals 15 residues. From germline, CDR1 is SGHRS and CDR2 YFSETQ. The CDR3 reads CASGLASGGPYEQYF. DNA of the CDR3: TGCGCCAGCGGCTTGGCCAGCGGGGGTCCCTACGAGCAGTACTTC.

The chain combines TRBV15 with TRBJ2-4; D is possibly TRBD2 (6 bases). Matching the DNA end better, TRBJ2-7 makes the J call doubtful. Germline V CDR1 and CDR2: LNHNV, YYDKDF (reference sequence). CDR3 size: 14 residues. CDR3 sequence (DNA): TGTGCCACCAGCAGAGTTACGACTAGCTACGAGCAGTACTTC. Translating it yields CATSRVTTSYEQYF.

The table lists this clonotype with many counts. The chain combines TRBV12-3 or TRBV12-4 with TRBJ2-1; D possibly matches TRBD1 or TRBD2 (5 bases each). The CDR3 extends over 14 amino acids. Deletions cut 5 bases from V and 1 base from J, with 9 bases between. In DNA, the CDR3 is TGTGCCAGCAGTCCGGGACCTTCCTACAATGAGCAGTTCTTC. Protein product: CASSPGPSYNEQFF.

This chain links TRBV21-1 with TRBJ2-4; TRBD1 was called by the table and not checked on the DNA. The tail of the sequence fits TRBJ2-5 better, so the J call may be wrong. TRBV21-1 is a known pseudogene. The CDR3 consists of 16 residues. The CDR3 DNA sequence: TGTGCCAGCAGCCTCCTAAACAGGGTTCGGGAAGAGACCCAGTACTTC. It specifies CASSLLNRVREETQYF.

The chain is built from TRBV5-1 and TRBJ2-4; 10 nucleotides line up with TRBD2. Germline V gene lookup returns CDR1 SGHRS and CDR2 YFSETQ. V gave up 3 bases and J gave up 0 bases; unmatched junction bases: 6. The CDR3 has 17 amino acids. As DNA, the CDR3 is TGCGCCAGCAGCTGGGACACTAGCGGGGTAGCCAAAAACATTCAGTACTTC. It is translated as CASSWDTSGVAKNIQYF.

This rearrangement joins TRBV28 to TRBJ2-6; 12 bases map to TRBD2. This CDR3 spans 16 amino acids. V lost 9 bases and J lost 4; bases outside the gene matches: 7. CDR1 MDHEN and CDR2 SYDVKM come from the germline V gene. CDR3 region: CASNRLAGAGANVLTF. The DNA for the CDR3 is TGTGCCAGTAATCGACTAGCGGGAGCGGGGGCCAACGTCCTGACTTTC.

Of note for this clonotype: Compared with germline, one end of the junction differs, possibly owing to a read error. This chain links TRBV7-2 with TRBJ1-6; 9 bases map to TRBD1. The CDR3 length is 15 residues. CDR1 SGHTA and CDR2 FQGNSA come from the germline V gene. The CDR3 DNA reads as TGTGCCAGCAGCCCCCGGGACAGGGATAATTCACCCCCCCACTTT. It translates to CASSPRDRDNSPPHF.

Written as DNA, the CDR3 is TGCGCCAGCAGCTTGGGGACAATCACAGATACGCAGTATTTT. Protein: CASSLGTITDTQYF. The chain joins TRBV5-1 to TRBJ2-3; TRBD1 might be the D (5 bases). The ends were cut back, 0 bases at V and 2 bases at J, with 7 bases in the middle. The germline gives CDR1 SGHRS, CDR2 YFSETQ. The CDR3 length is 14 residues.

The chain joins TRBV12-3 or TRBV12-4 to TRBJ2-7, with a weak D call TRBD2 (5 bases). This CDR3 comprises 16 residues. V gave up 6 bases and J gave up 5 bases, with 23 bases separating them. The CDR3 reads CASSLFVRGIKDEQYF. In DNA form, the CDR3 reads TGTGCCAGCAGCCTCTTTGTACGGGGTATCAAGGACGAGCAGTACTTC.

This clonotype was found a few times. This chain connects TRBV7-2 to TRBJ2-7, with a tentative D call TRBD2 (6 bases). The germline CDR1 and CDR2 sequences are SGHTA and FQGNSA. Trimming took off 1 base at V and 2 bases at J, with 9 bases between the two ends. CDR3 size: 14 residues. CDR3 nucleotides: TGTGCCAGCAGCTTAGATGGACTAACCTACGAGCAGTACTTC. This encodes CASSLDGLTYEQYF.

This clonotype was recorded a few times. This chain links TRBV12-3 or TRBV12-4 with TRBJ1-2, with TRBD1 identical over 9 bases. Trimming removed 3 bases from V and 2 bases from J; junction bases left unmatched: 4. The length of the CDR3 is 15 residues. CDR3 sequence (DNA): TGTGCCAGCAGTTTGGGACAGGGCCCGAACTATGGCTACACCTTC. As protein: CASSLGQGPNYGYTF.

The chain couples TRBV15 to TRBJ2-1; TRBD1 might be the D (6 bases). CDR3 length equals 14 residues. V lost 1 base to trimming and J lost 4 bases, with 8 bases between them. Germline V lookup: CDR1 LNHNV, CDR2 YYDKDF (reference sequence). CDR3 nucleotide sequence: TGTGCCACCAGCAGAGGCAGGGGTTACAATGAGCAGTTCTTC. Translated: CATSRGRGYNEQFF.

This chain links TRBV5-1 with TRBJ2-1; 14 positions agree with TRBD2. The CDR3 length is 16 residues. Germline V gene data show CDR1 as SGHRS and CDR2 as YFSETQ. The V gene end was trimmed by 4 bases and the J gene end by 8 bases; junction bases not matched to a gene: 8. Here the CDR3 reads CASSPLGLAGEDEQFF. CDR3 sequence (DNA): TGCGCCAGCAGCCCCTTGGGACTAGCGGGAGAAGATGAGCAGTTCTTC.